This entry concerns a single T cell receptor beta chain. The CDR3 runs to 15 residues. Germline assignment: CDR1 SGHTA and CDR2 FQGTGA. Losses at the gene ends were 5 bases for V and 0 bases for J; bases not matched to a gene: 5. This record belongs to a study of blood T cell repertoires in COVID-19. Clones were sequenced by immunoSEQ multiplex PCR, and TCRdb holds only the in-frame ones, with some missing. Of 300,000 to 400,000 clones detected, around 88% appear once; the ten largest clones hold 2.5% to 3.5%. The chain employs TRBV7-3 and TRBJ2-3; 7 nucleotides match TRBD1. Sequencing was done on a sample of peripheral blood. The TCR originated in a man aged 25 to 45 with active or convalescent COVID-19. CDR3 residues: CASSRGGPSTDTQYF. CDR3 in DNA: TGTGCCAGCAGCCGAGGGGGCCCAAGCACAGATACGCAGTATTTT.